Listed here are 17 T cell receptor beta chains from one sample, sequenced in a study of T cells in Graves' hyperthyroidism and ophthalmopathy. Template material for amplifying TCR beta CDR3 regions consisted of RNA transcripts. HTBI primers were employed in a first-round RT-PCR of the TCR CDR3. One entry per CDR3 protein, called by TCRdb with MiXCR from the multiplex PCR reads. The profile shows around 420,000 distinct CDR3 sequences, approximately 15% of them singletons. Material: blood. Source of these receptors: a woman between 18 and 29 years old with Graves' hyperthyroidism.

The chain recombines TRBV6-1 with TRBJ1-3; D might be TRBD1 (5 bases). V gave up 6 bases and J gave up 0 bases, with 12 bases separating them. The CDR3 has 15 residues. The germline V gene encodes CDR1 MNHNS and CDR2 SASEGT. CDR3 amino acids: CASRPAGGSGNTIYF. CDR3 DNA sequence: TGTGCCAGCAGACCGGCCGGGGGCTCTGGAAACACCATATATTTT.

This clonotype was recorded at least ten times. The J gene is TRBJ2-1, the V gene TRBV27, with no clear D. Germline V lookup: CDR1 MNHEY, CDR2 SMNVEV (reference sequence). This CDR3 comprises 14 residues. V gave up 8 bases and J gave up 3 bases, with 14 bases separating them. CDR3 in DNA: TGTGCCAGCTCCACGTCGACTTTCTACAATGAGCAGTTCTTC. As protein: CASSTSTFYNEQFF.

There are a few counts of this clonotype. The chain couples TRBV4-1 to TRBJ1-5; D ambiguous. The CDR3 consists of 17 residues. CDR1 and CDR2 (germline): MGHRA, YSYEKL. V lost 5 bases, J lost 2 bases, and 19 bases lay in between. The CDR3 region is CASSSKDEPPGNQPQHF. The CDR3 nucleotides read TGCGCCAGCAGCTCTAAAGACGAGCCCCCAGGCAATCAGCCCCAGCATTTT.

This clonotype was observed many times. The J gene is TRBJ1-1, the V gene TRBV19; tentative D call: TRBD1 (5 bases). Germline loops: CDR1 LNHDA, CDR2 SQIVND (reference sequence). Trimming cost V 4 bases and J 0 bases, with 6 bases left between them. The CDR3 consists of 13 residues. The CDR3 nucleotides are TGTGCCAGTAGTAGCAGGGTGAACACTGAAGCTTTCTTT. Its translation: CASSSRVNTEAFF.

J is TRBJ1-6 and V is TRBV28; no clear D. CDR3 length equals 16 residues. The germline V and J ends were trimmed by 2 bases and 12 bases, with 20 bases remaining between them. Germline V gene sequence: CDR1 MDHEN, CDR2 SYDVKM. The CDR3 protein is CASSLVSEAHGRPLHF. As DNA, the CDR3 is TGTGCCAGCAGTTTAGTTAGTGAAGCCCACGGAAGACCCCTCCACTTT.

This clonotype was seen a single time. The rearrangement joins TRBV28 to TRBJ1-1; 8 bases are a match to TRBD1. V lost 6 bases and J lost 0; bases outside the gene matches: 12. The CDR3 sequence is 17 residues long. The germline V gene has CDR1 MDHEN and CDR2 SYDVKM. CDR3 residues: CASSTTGQGWLNTEAFF. The CDR3 DNA is TGTGCCAGCAGCACGACCGGACAGGGTTGGTTGAACACTGAAGCTTTCTTT.

This clonotype came up many times. The CDR3 here is CASSVTLAGERTDTQYF. In DNA form, the CDR3 reads TGCGCCAGCAGCGTGACTTTAGCGGGAGAGAGAACAGATACGCAGTATTTT. This sequence joins TRBV5-1 and TRBJ2-3; TRBD2 agrees at 9 bases. CDR1 SGHRS and CDR2 YFSETQ come from the germline V gene. The V gene end was trimmed by 4 bases and the J gene end by 3 bases; junction bases not matched to a gene: 12. This CDR3 is 17 amino acids long.

The chain recombines TRBV20-1 with TRBJ2-1; 10 nucleotides line up with TRBD2. The CDR3 totals 13 residues. Unmatched junction bases numbered 3, after V lost 4 bases and J lost 6 bases. Germline CDR1 and CDR2: DFQATT and SNEGSKA (reference sequence). The CDR3 DNA sequence: TGCAGTGCTACTAGCGGGGGCCCCAATGAGCAGTTCTTC. Its protein product is CSATSGGPNEQFF.

This chain links TRBV20-1 with TRBJ2-7; 10 nucleotides align to TRBD2. CDR3 length: 15 residues. V was pared by 0 bases and J by 2 bases, with 4 bases of the junction left unmatched. Germline V gives CDR1 DFQATT, CDR2 SNEGSKA (reference sequence). The DNA of the CDR3 is TGCAGTGCTAGAGAGCTAGCGGGAGACCCCTACGAGCAGTACTTC. It specifies CSARELAGDPYEQYF.

The sample holds many counts of this clonotype. J is TRBJ1-1 and V is TRBV2; perhaps TRBD1 as D (5 bases). Germline CDR1 and CDR2: SNHLY and FYNNEI. Trimming cost V 7 bases and J 4 bases, with 10 bases left between them. The CDR3 contains 12 residues. The CDR3 here is CASKQEFTEAFF. The CDR3 DNA sequence: TGTGCCAGCAAACAGGAATTCACTGAAGCTTTCTTT.

This clonotype was recorded many times. V usage is TRBV18 and J usage is TRBJ2-1; TRBD1 aligns across 9 bases. CDR3 length: 15 amino acids. V was clipped by 3 bases and J by 2 bases; unmatched bases: 2. Germline V gives CDR1 KGHSH, CDR2 LQKENI. The CDR3 spells CASSPRTGAYNEQFF. CDR3 DNA sequence: TGTGCCAGCTCACCGAGGACAGGGGCCTACAATGAGCAGTTCTTC.

The table lists this clonotype with many counts. The gene calls are TRBV11-1 and TRBJ2-5; D may be TRBD2 (5 bases). From germline, CDR1 is SGHAT and CDR2 FQDESV (reference sequence). The CDR3 has 15 residues. The ends were cut back, 3 bases at V and 2 bases at J, with 13 bases in the middle. The CDR3 sequence: CASSFSGSTQETQYF. DNA for the CDR3: TGTGCCAGCAGCTTTTCGGGGTCGACGCAAGAGACCCAGTACTTC.

This clonotype turned up a few times. The chain uses TRBV4-2 and TRBJ2-3; TRBD2 matches at 11 bases. Trimming at V came to 4 bases and at J to 0 bases, leaving 9 bases not matched to a gene. This CDR3 region has 18 residues. Per germline, CDR1 LGHNA and CDR2 YNFKEQ. CDR3: CASSPSSGGTYSTDTQYF. DNA of the CDR3: TGTGCCAGCAGCCCTTCTAGCGGGGGGACTTATAGCACAGATACGCAGTATTTT.

In this sample, this clonotype turned up a few times. This chain connects TRBV29-1 to TRBJ2-3; 7 bases fit TRBD1. The germline V gene encodes CDR1 SQVTM and CDR2 ANQGSEA. After removal of 1 base from V and 1 base from J, the junction contained 2 bases not matched to a gene. The CDR3 is made up of 14 amino acids. The chain's CDR3 is CSVEVTGGTDTQYF. CDR3 nucleotide sequence: TGCAGCGTTGAAGTCACAGGGGGCACAGATACGCAGTATTTT.

In its sample, this clonotype was seen many times. This chain connects TRBV18 to TRBJ1-1; possible D gene TRBD1, 5 bases. The CDR3 is made up of 14 amino acids. The V and J ends lost 6 bases and 2 bases respectively, with 13 bases between them. The germline V gene has CDR1 KGHSH and CDR2 LQKENI. CDR3 nucleotides: TGTGCCAGCTCGCGAGGGGTTCCCAACACTGAAGCTTTCTTT. Protein sequence: CASSRGVPNTEAFF.

In this sample, this clonotype turned up many times. The gene calls are TRBV6-1 and TRBJ1-5; D call uncertain. From germline, CDR1 is MNHNS and CDR2 SASEGT. V was trimmed by 5 bases and J by 8 bases, leaving 16 bases between them. The CDR3 covers 14 residues. The CDR3 is CASSQRLGLEPQHF. CDR3 DNA: TGTGCCAGCAGTCAACGTTTGGGCTTGGAGCCCCAGCATTTT.

This clonotype was observed many times. The chain has TRBV5-1 and TRBJ1-6; D unclear. The CDR3 has 15 amino acids. Germline V gene data show CDR1 as SGHRS and CDR2 as YFSETQ. The ends were cut back, 0 bases at V and 8 bases at J, with 12 bases in the middle. The CDR3 loop is CASSLVQATDSPLHF. The CDR3 bases are TGCGCCAGCAGCTTGGTCCAGGCCACGGATTCACCCCTCCACTTT.